The 21 T cell receptor beta chains in this list originate from one sample, sequenced in a study of T cells in Graves' hyperthyroidism and ophthalmopathy (dated by TCRdb to between 2018 and 2021). Libraries were constructed by multiplex PCR. Reads for this sample came from an Illumina HiSeq 2000. The TCR beta CDR3 regions were amplified from RNA transcripts. For the first round of RT-PCR on the TCR CDR3, the HTBI primer set was used together with the Qiagen OneStep RT-PCR kit. Through fastp at Q25 and MiXCR, TCRdb rebuilt clones from the public reads, retaining in-frame beta chains. Identical CDR3 protein sequences are pooled into one entry, listed with their most common genes and DNA. The sample data list approximately 520,000 distinct CDR3 sequences, and around 20% of these were observed just once. The top ten constitute around 27% of the sample. Source material: blood. These receptors all stem from a man aged 18 to 30 with Graves' hyperthyroidism.

This clonotype was observed at least ten times. The chain couples TRBV6-1 to TRBJ2-2; TRBD2 is a possible D gene (6 bases). V was pared by 7 bases and J by 4 bases, with 19 bases between. The CDR3 length is 16 residues. Germline lookup yields CDR1 MNHNS and CDR2 SASEGT. CDR3 in DNA: TGTGCCAGCATTCCAACCCGGCAGGGACTCACCGGGGAGCTGTTTTTT. Residues: CASIPTRQGLTGELFF.

This clonotype was observed at least ten times. The chain is built from TRBV6-2 or TRBV6-3 and TRBJ2-5, with D hard to call. Trimming removed 4 bases at V and 5 bases at J, with 5 bases between. Per the germline V gene, CDR1 is MNHEY and CDR2 is SVGEGT. There are 11 residues in the CDR3. The CDR3 coding sequence is TGTGCCAGCAGTTGGAGCGAGACCCAGTACTTC. It encodes CASSWSETQYF.

This clonotype was seen at least ten times. The rearrangement joins TRBV12-3 or TRBV12-4 to TRBJ1-2; 9 bases are a match to TRBD1. Trimming cost V 7 bases and J 3 bases; bases outside gene matches: 3. The CDR3 is made up of 13 amino acids. This CDR3 reads CASKDRGDYGYTF. In DNA, the CDR3 is TGTGCCAGCAAGGACAGGGGCGACTATGGCTACACCTTC.

The chain has TRBV6-2 or TRBV6-3 and TRBJ2-7; 8 nucleotides agree with TRBD1. The V gene end was trimmed by 6 bases and the J gene end by 2 bases; junction bases not matched to a gene: 9. This CDR3 comprises 15 residues. CDR1 MNHEY and CDR2 SVGEGT come from the germline V gene. CDR3 sequence reads: CASREDRVVAYEQYF. The DNA of the CDR3 is TGTGCCAGCAGAGAGGACAGGGTGGTGGCCTACGAGCAGTACTTC.

The V gene is TRBV27, the J gene TRBJ1-1, with 9 bases aligning to TRBD1. Germline V lookup: CDR1 MNHEY, CDR2 SMNVEV (reference sequence). The CDR3 runs 15 residues. Trimming cost V 3 bases and J 4 bases; bases outside gene matches: 6. The CDR3 sequence: CASSLGTGTTTEAFF. The CDR3 DNA is TGTGCCAGCAGTTTGGGGACAGGGACGACCACTGAAGCTTTCTTT.

V usage is TRBV4-1 and J usage is TRBJ2-5, with no clear D. V was shortened by 1 base and J by 4 bases, with 10 bases between the two germline ends. This CDR3 comprises 14 residues. Per germline, CDR1 MGHRA and CDR2 YSYEKL. As DNA, the CDR3 is TGCGCCAGCAGCCAAGGCATCGGGCTAGAGACCCAGTACTTC. Its protein is CASSQGIGLETQYF.

This clonotype has a count of ten or more. The gene calls are TRBV12-3 or TRBV12-4 and TRBJ1-2; possibly TRBD1 for D (6 bases). This CDR3 has 14 amino acids. The germline V and J ends were trimmed by 6 bases and 3 bases, with 14 bases remaining between them. The CDR3 spells CASSERGGDYGYTF. CDR3 nucleotide sequence: TGTGCCAGCAGCGAGAGGGGGGGCGACTATGGCTACACCTTC.

This clonotype was recorded at least ten times. The chain is built from TRBV30 and TRBJ2-7; 8 bases are shared with TRBD1. The ends lost 3 bases at V and 6 bases at J; junction bases unmatched: 7. This CDR3 comprises 13 residues. CDR1 is GTSNPN, CDR2 SVGIG, per germline (reference sequence). The CDR3 nucleotides are TGTGCCTGGAGCGCCGGGACAGGATCCGAGCAGTACTTC. This codes for CAWSAGTGSEQYF.

This clonotype was recorded at least ten times. The V and J genes are TRBV12-3 or TRBV12-4 and TRBJ1-3; 10 bases are a match to TRBD1. This CDR3 comprises 16 residues. V was clipped by 6 bases and J by 4 bases; unmatched bases: 9. The CDR3 bases are TGTGCCAGCAGGCCAGCGGGACAGGGGTCAGGAAACACCATATATTTT. Translated: CASRPAGQGSGNTIYF.

The sample holds a few counts of this clonotype. The rearrangement joins TRBV2 to TRBJ2-5; D is unresolved. The V gene's germline CDR1 is SNHLY and CDR2 FYNNEI. Trimming stripped 3 bases from V and 5 bases from J, with 16 bases between. The CDR3 runs to 15 residues. For the CDR3, the DNA is TGTGCCAGCAGTGACCCAAGTCCTCCTAGGGAGACCCAGTACTTC. It yields the protein CASSDPSPPRETQYF.

This clonotype occurred a few times. The V gene is TRBV7-8, the J gene TRBJ2-2; D is perhaps TRBD1 or TRBD2 (5 bases each). The CDR3 runs 16 residues. V lost 10 bases to trimming and J lost 6 bases, with 24 bases between them. From germline, CDR1 is SGHVS and CDR2 FQNEAQ. The DNA of the CDR3 is TGTGCCACCCCGGGTTTTCGGAGGTGGGGGTCCGGGGAGCTGTTTTTT. It encodes CATPGFRRWGSGELFF.

The chain joins TRBV6-1 to TRBJ2-5; a possible D gene is TRBD1 (6 bases). The CDR3 consists of 16 residues. From germline, CDR1 is MNHNS and CDR2 SASEGT. V was clipped by 6 bases and J by 5 bases, with 22 bases between them. The CDR3 sequence is CASRPRDTGSGETQYF. CDR3 coding DNA: TGTGCCAGCAGACCCCGGGACACCGGTTCAGGCGAGACCCAGTACTTC.

This clonotype was observed a handful of times. Because it lacks the conserved phenylalanine or tryptophan at the end, this CDR3 is likely a read error. J is TRBJ2-5 and V is TRBV28, with D possibly TRBD1 on 5 matching bases. Looked up from germline, CDR1 is MDHEN and CDR2 is SYDVKM. The CDR3 contains 14 residues. Between the trimmed V and J ends, which lost 5 bases and 0 bases, there was a span of 10 bases. The CDR3 here is CASSRRTNQETQYS. The DNA for the CDR3 is TGTGCCAGCAGTCGAAGGACAAACCAAGAGACCCAGTACTCC.

This clonotype was seen repeatedly, ten times or more. V usage is TRBV11-2 and J usage is TRBJ2-7, with a possible D match to TRBD1 (6 bases). This CDR3 is built from 14 residues. The V and J ends lost 5 bases and 4 bases respectively, with 15 bases between them. The germline V gene has CDR1 SGHAT and CDR2 FQNNGV. CDR3 in DNA: TGTGCCAGCAGCCAGGTACCAGGGGCATACGAGCAGTACTTC. This gives the protein CASSQVPGAYEQYF. Combining the CDR3 with reference TRBV11-2 and TRBJ2-7 gives the whole variable domain EAGVAQSPRYKIIEKRQSVAFWCNPISGHATLYWYQQILGQGPKLLIQFQNNGVVDDSQLPKDRFSAERLKGVDSTLKIQPAKLEDSAVYLCASSQVPGAYEQYFGPGTRLTVT.

This clonotype was seen ten or more times. This rearrangement joins TRBV10-3 to TRBJ1-5; D is ambiguous. V was trimmed by 0 bases and J by 0 bases, leaving 6 bases between them. The CDR3 consists of 15 residues. Germline CDR1 ENHRY, CDR2 SYGVKD. CDR3 coding DNA: TGTGCCATCAGTGAGTCTCCAGTTAGCAATCAGCCCCAGCATTTT. This translates into CAISESPVSNQPQHF.

This clonotype was detected ten times or more. V is TRBV11-2 and J is TRBJ1-2; 11 bases are shared with TRBD1. The junction had 9 bases not matched to a gene; V was cut back by 1 base and J by 8 bases. There are 16 residues in the CDR3. Germline values: CDR1 SGHAT, CDR2 FQNNGV. CDR3 nucleotides: TGTGCCAGCAGCTTAGTTGGATGGGACAGGGGGGCCGGCTACACCTTC. This encodes CASSLVGWDRGAGYTF.

The CDR3 DNA reads TGTGCCTGGACCTACGGACATATCACTTACGAAGCTTTCTTT. Translated, it gives CAWTYGHITYEAFF. The V gene is TRBV30, the J gene TRBJ1-1; the D gene is possibly TRBD1 (5 bases). The CDR3 consists of 14 residues. V shed 4 bases and J shed 8 bases, with 20 bases lying between them. From germline, CDR1 is GTSNPN and CDR2 SVGIG (reference sequence).

Many counts were recorded for this clonotype. The CDR3 region is CASSLGTSFSYEQYF. In nucleotides, the CDR3 is TGCGCCAGCAGCTTGGGAACTAGCTTCTCCTACGAGCAGTACTTC. This chain joins TRBV5-1 and TRBJ2-7, with TRBD2 as a possible D gene (6 bases). The CDR3 totals 15 residues. Looked up from germline, CDR1 is SGHRS and CDR2 is YFSETQ. Trimming took 0 bases from V and 0 from J, leaving 10 bases between them.

This chain uses TRBV12-5 with TRBJ1-1; D may be TRBD1 (5 bases). The V end lost 1 base, the J end lost 0 bases, and 9 bases lay between the germline ends. Germline V gene sequence: CDR1 LGHNT, CDR2 FRNRAP. The CDR3 has 15 amino acids. The CDR3 spells CASGLGGWVNTEAFF. CDR3 coding DNA: TGTGCTAGTGGTTTGGGGGGGTGGGTGAACACTGAAGCTTTCTTT.

The CDR3 DNA sequence: TGTGCCAGCAGCATAGGGGTGGGCGGGGAGCTGTTTTTT. Translated: CASSIGVGGELFF. The chain is built from TRBV7-8 and TRBJ2-2; D may be TRBD1 (5 bases). CDR1 and CDR2 from the germline V gene are SGHVS and FQNEAQ. Deletions cut 5 bases from V and 7 bases from J, with 11 bases between. The CDR3 contains 13 residues.

The chain links TRBV6-1 to TRBJ2-7, with D possibly being TRBD2 (5 bases). The V end was cut by 7 bases, the J end by 7 bases, with 20 bases between. CDR3 length equals 14 residues. The germline CDR1 and CDR2 sequences are MNHNS and SASEGT. The CDR3 loop reads CASTSPRGSREQYF. The CDR3, as DNA: TGTGCCAGCACCTCTCCCCGGGGTTCTAGGGAGCAGTACTTC.